The next 20 T cell receptor beta chains were all read from a single sample in a study of naive and memory T cell subsets. The beta constant-region primer was an equimolar mix of two oligonucleotides covering TRBC1 and TRBC2. TCRdb passed the UMI-ligation and nested PCR reads through MiXCR, listing each CDR3 protein once. This sample has around 40,000 distinct CDR3 sequences; 10% to 15% occur once, and the top ten carry roughly a fifth. The sample consisted of effector memory CD4+ T cells from blood. Subset described: effector memory, CD45RA- CD27-. These receptors were obtained from a human donor in good health.

This clonotype is labeled as medium-sized. The chain joins TRBV4-1 to TRBJ2-1; TRBD2 is a possible D gene (8 bases). Trimming left V 4 bases short and J 7 bases short, with 20 bases between. The CDR3 length is 16 residues. Germline V gene sequence: CDR1 MGHRA, CDR2 YSYEKL. The CDR3: CASSRDRAGTRNEQFF. In nucleotides, the CDR3 is TGCGCCAGCAGCCGCGACAGGGCCGGGACTAGGAATGAGCAGTTCTTC.

The CDR3 loop reads CASSPEVGRNEQFF. The DNA for the CDR3 is TGTGCCAGCAGCCCAGAAGTCGGACGAAATGAGCAGTTCTTC. The chain has TRBV5-4 and TRBJ2-1; no reliable D call. Germline V gives CDR1 SGHNT, CDR2 YYREEE (reference sequence). The CDR3 covers 14 residues. V was clipped by 4 bases and J by 7 bases, with 15 bases between them. Drawing the rest from reference TRBV5-4 and TRBJ2-1, the complete variable domain is ETGVTQSPTHLIKTRGQQVTLRCSSQSGHNTVSWYQQALGQGPQFIFQYYREEENGRGNFPPRFSGLQFPNYSSELNVNALELDDSALYLCASSPEVGRNEQFFGPGTRLTVL.

This clonotype was recorded at least ten times. The rearrangement links TRBV12-3 or TRBV12-4 to TRBJ2-1; 9 positions match TRBD1. This CDR3 comprises 15 residues. J gave up 7 bases and V 0 bases, and 4 bases lay outside the gene matches. The CDR3 region is CASSLAQGAKNEQFF. CDR3 DNA sequence: TGTGCCAGCAGTTTAGCACAGGGGGCGAAGAATGAGCAGTTCTTC.

This clonotype was observed at least ten times. The rearrangement joins TRBV11-3 to TRBJ1-1; the D is unclear. Trimming shortened V by 1 base and J by 7 bases, and 10 bases separated the two germline ends. Germline CDR1 reads SGHNT; CDR2 reads YENEEA. The CDR3 has 13 amino acids. The CDR3 nucleotides read TGTGCCAGCAGCTTAGGGGCGACGGATGAAGCTTTCTTT. Amino acid sequence: CASSLGATDEAFF.

The chain uses TRBV12-3 or TRBV12-4 and TRBJ1-2; D gene unclear. V was shortened by 3 bases and J by 0 bases, with 5 bases between the two germline ends. The CDR3 spans 13 residues. In DNA form, the CDR3 reads TGTGCCAGCAGTTTGGAATCTAACTATGGCTACACCTTC. It translates to CASSLESNYGYTF.

The chain combines TRBV7-8 with TRBJ1-5; tentatively, D is TRBD1 (5 bases). Trimming removed 5 bases at V and 0 bases at J, with 14 bases between. Germline CDR1 SGHVS, CDR2 FQNEAQ. The CDR3 is made up of 16 amino acids. DNA of the CDR3: TGTGCCAGCAGCCCTCGGACACCTTATAGCAATCAGCCCCAGCATTTT. Amino acid sequence: CASSPRTPYSNQPQHF.

This clonotype was recorded a few times. The CDR3 loop is CASLPSSLGGYTF. CDR3 sequence (DNA): TGTGCCAGCCTGCCTAGCTCACTAGGTGGCTACACCTTC. The genes are TRBV2 and TRBJ1-2; D not resolved. The germline V gene encodes CDR1 SNHLY and CDR2 FYNNEI. V was shortened by 8 bases and J by 7 bases, with 17 bases between the two germline ends. The CDR3 totals 13 residues.

The V and J genes are TRBV11-2 and TRBJ2-1; TRBD2 matches at 11 bases. Trimming took 5 bases from V and 0 from J; bases not matched to a gene: 6. This CDR3 is built from 17 residues. Germline V lookup: CDR1 SGHAT, CDR2 FQNNGV. The CDR3 DNA reads as TGTGCCAGCAGCCGCGGGACTAGCGGCTACTCCTACAATGAGCAGTTCTTC. This encodes CASSRGTSGYSYNEQFF.

This clonotype was detected ten times or more. J is TRBJ2-3 and V is TRBV20-1, with D maybe TRBD1 (7 bases). CDR1 is DFQATT, CDR2 SNEGSKA, per germline (reference sequence). Trimming took 6 bases from V and 0 from J, leaving 13 bases between them. The CDR3 covers 14 residues. CDR3 in amino acids: CSAQGGLSTDTQYF. The CDR3 region has the DNA TGCAGTGCCCAGGGGGGACTCAGCACAGATACGCAGTATTTT.

This clonotype was recorded at least ten times. The rearrangement uses TRBV6-5 and TRBJ2-6; D is undetermined. The CDR3 loop spans 14 amino acids. Trimming pared 6 bases from V and 0 bases from J, leaving 6 bases between. In germline, CDR1 is MNHEY, CDR2 SVGAGI. The CDR3 is CASRERSGANVLTF. In DNA form, the CDR3 reads TGTGCCAGCAGGGAGCGCTCTGGGGCCAACGTCCTGACTTTC.

This clonotype was observed many times. The chain recombines TRBV14 with TRBJ2-3; D remains ambiguous. V lost 4 bases and J 9 bases, leaving 11 bases between the germline ends. Germline loops: CDR1 SGHDN, CDR2 FVKESK. CDR3 size: 12 residues. The CDR3 here is CASSRSGLTQYF. CDR3 in DNA: TGTGCCAGCAGCCGATCCGGGCTAACGCAGTATTTT.

The chain couples TRBV6-2 or TRBV6-3 to TRBJ1-1; 8 nucleotides agree with TRBD1. This CDR3 spans 16 amino acids. CDR1 is MNHEY, CDR2 SVGEGT, per germline. V was pared by 1 base and J by 7 bases, with 11 bases of the junction left unmatched. The CDR3 DNA follows: TGTGCCAGCAGTTACTACGGACAGGGAAAGGGTAATGAAGCTTTCTTT. As protein: CASSYYGQGKGNEAFF.

This clonotype was observed a handful of times. This chain connects TRBV24-1 to TRBJ1-2, with unresolved D. Looked up from germline, CDR1 is KGHDR and CDR2 is SFDVKD. The CDR3 contains 13 residues. V gave up 5 bases and J gave up 3 bases, with 9 bases separating them. The CDR3 is CATSAAAYYGYTF. The CDR3 nucleotides read TGTGCCACCAGTGCGGCAGCTTACTATGGCTACACCTTC.

The genes are TRBV12-3 or TRBV12-4 and TRBJ2-2; 7 nucleotides match TRBD1. With V trimmed by 7 bases and J by 0 bases, 8 bases remained unmatched. CDR3 length: 16 amino acids. CDR3 in amino acids: CASNPWTGTNTGELFF. Here the CDR3 DNA reads TGTGCCAGCAACCCCTGGACAGGAACGAACACCGGGGAGCTGTTTTTT.

The J gene is TRBJ2-3, the V gene TRBV5-1; 8 bases are a match to TRBD1. The V segment lost 2 bases and the J segment 0 bases; nucleotides outside the gene matches: 5. The CDR3 runs to 16 residues. Germline CDR1 reads SGHRS; CDR2 reads YFSETQ. The CDR3 here is CASSLGQGLSTDTQYF. The CDR3 region has the DNA TGCGCCAGCAGCTTAGGACAGGGTCTGAGCACAGATACGCAGTATTTT. Full variable domain (missing parts from reference TRBV5-1 and TRBJ2-3): KAGVTQTPRYLIKTRGQQVTLSCSPISGHRSVSWYQQTPGQGLQFLFEYFSETQRNKGNFPGRFSGRQFSNSRSEMNVSTLELGDSALYLCASSLGQGLSTDTQYFGPGTRLTVL.

This rearrangement joins TRBV24-1 to TRBJ2-4; 10 nucleotides agree with TRBD2. In germline, CDR1 is KGHDR, CDR2 SFDVKD. CDR3 size: 19 residues. Trimming removed 3 bases from V and 6 bases from J; junction bases left unmatched: 16. CDR3 DNA sequence: TGTGCCACCAGTGATCGACCTTCTAGCGGGAGAACCGCTAGAAACATTCAGTACTTC. This translates into CATSDRPSSGRTARNIQYF.

This clonotype turned up a few times. V and J are TRBV7-6 and TRBJ1-2; D is possibly TRBD1 (5 bases). The CDR3 extends over 12 amino acids. The V end was cut by 3 bases, the J end by 4 bases, with 6 bases between. Germline V gene data show CDR1 as SGHVS and CDR2 as FNYEAQ. The CDR3 sequence: CASSFGGYGYTF. DNA for the CDR3: TGTGCCAGCAGCTTCGGGGGCTATGGCTACACCTTC.

This clonotype was detected only a few times. The V call is TRBV21-1, the J call TRBJ1-5. TRBV21-1 is flagged as a pseudogene. CDR3 length: 14 amino acids. The CDR3 region is CASSPTRANQPQHF. The CDR3 DNA is TGTGCCAGCAGCCCGACGAGGGCTAATCAGCCCCAGCATTTT.

Relative to its sample, this clonotype is medium-sized. The chain joins TRBV7-9 to TRBJ2-2, with D hard to call. From germline, CDR1 is SEHNR and CDR2 FQNEAQ (reference sequence). The CDR3 is 17 residues long. The V gene lost 2 bases and the J gene lost 1 base, with 14 bases spanning the gap. CDR3 sequence reads: CASSLSGSRRNTGELFF. For the CDR3, the DNA is TGTGCCAGCAGCTTATCAGGTTCCCGGCGGAACACCGGGGAGCTGTTTTTT. The whole variable domain, remainder taken from reference TRBV7-9 and TRBJ2-2, is DTGVSQNPRHKITKRGQNVTFRCDPISEHNRLYWYRQTLGQGPEFLTYFQNEAQLEKSRLLSDRFSAERPKGSFSTLEIQRTEQGDSAMYLCASSLSGSRRNTGELFFGEGSRLTVL.

This clonotype occurred many times. The rearrangement uses TRBV5-1 and TRBJ2-2; 8 bases match TRBD2. The germline V gene has CDR1 SGHRS and CDR2 YFSETQ. The ends lost 2 bases at V and 6 bases at J; junction bases unmatched: 6. CDR3 size: 15 residues. CDR3 in DNA: TGCGCCAGCAGCTTTCAGCGGGAGTACCCCGGGGAGCTGTTTTTT. Translation: CASSFQREYPGELFF.